This TCR beta chain originates from a study of shared clonotypes between healthy human individuals. Some clones are missing from TCRdb's copy, which holds only in-frame ones; the method was immunoSEQ multiplex PCR. The sample consists of millions of clones, roughly 91% of them appearing once. The CDR3 contains 11 residues. V was clipped by 3 bases and J by 6 bases, with 4 bases between them. The germline V gene has CDR1 MDHEN and CDR2 SYDVKM. Only CD45RO-negative cells positively selected for CCR7 counted as naive CD8 cells, so terminally differentiated effector memory CD45RA+ cells were excluded. For this clone: This specimen includes other DNA sequences encoding the same CDR3.

This sequence originates from a man younger than 30 in good health. Some clones in this sample may be carry-over from other donors' samples. The chain recombines TRBV28 with TRBJ2-3, with no clear D. The sequenced material came from naive CD8+ T cells from PBMCs. CDR3 residues: CASSFADTQYF. CDR3 DNA sequence: TGTGCCAGCAGTTTTGCGGATACGCAGTATTTT.